These 21 T cell receptor beta chains were sequenced from one sample in a study of T cells after yellow fever vaccination. TCRdb reprocessed the 5' RACE reads via MiXCR and lists one record per CDR3 protein. The sample consists of more than 300,000 distinct CDR3 sequences, roughly a tenth of them appearing once. Sequenced here: CD4+ T cells sorted from PBMCs, sampled 45 days after the yellow fever booster vaccination. Every receptor here comes from a man aged 18 to 30 who received the YFV17D yellow fever vaccine.

This clonotype was seen only a few times. V usage is TRBV2 and J usage is TRBJ2-1; D may correspond to TRBD1 or TRBD2 (6 bases each). This CDR3 has 14 amino acids. Trimming took off 7 bases at V and 5 bases at J, with 15 bases between the two ends. Germline assignment: CDR1 SNHLY and CDR2 FYNNEI. The CDR3 protein is CASTGAGGNNEQFF. DNA of the CDR3: TGTGCCAGCACGGGGGCCGGAGGAAACAATGAGCAGTTCTTC.

This clonotype was seen a handful of times. This chain joins TRBV6-2 or TRBV6-3 and TRBJ2-7; D could derive from TRBD1 or TRBD2 (5 bases each). V lost 4 bases, J lost 2 bases, and 6 bases lay in between. The CDR3 runs 12 residues. CDR1 is MNHEY and CDR2 is SVGEGT in the germline V gene. The CDR3 DNA reads TGTGCCAGCAGTTGGGACGCCTACGAGCAGTACGTC. It translates to CASSWDAYEQYV.

V and J are TRBV3-1 and TRBJ2-7; 8 nucleotides align to TRBD2. Per germline, CDR1 LGHDT and CDR2 YNNKEL (reference sequence). J was trimmed by 7 bases and V by 8 bases; bases with no gene match: 10. The CDR3 runs 13 residues. In DNA form, the CDR3 reads TGTGCCAGCGCGGGGGGTGACTTTTCGGAGCAGTACTTC. Residues: CASAGGDFSEQYF.

In the case of this clonotype: One end of the junction varies from germline; a read error may be responsible. J is TRBJ2-3 and V is TRBV7-7; D may be TRBD1 or TRBD2 (6 bases each). Germline loops: CDR1 SSHAT, CDR2 FNYEAQ (reference sequence). The CDR3 totals 12 residues. The DNA of the CDR3 is TGTGCTAGCAGCTTAGATGGGGGGCCCCTGAATTTT. Translating gives CASSLDGGPLNF.

This clonotype was seen more than once but under ten times. The chain uses TRBV4-2 and TRBJ1-5; 10 bases match TRBD1. The germline V gene encodes CDR1 LGHNA and CDR2 YNFKEQ. Trimming took 0 bases from V and 6 from J; bases not matched to a gene: 11. CDR3 length: 18 amino acids. The DNA of the CDR3 is TGTGCCAGCAGCCAAGATTCAGTGCGACAGGGGGCGGGTCAGCCCCAGCATTTT. Encoded protein: CASSQDSVRQGAGQPQHF.

This clonotype was observed at least ten times. The chain links TRBV27 to TRBJ2-2, with D possibly TRBD2 on 6 matching bases. This CDR3 is 16 amino acids long. From germline, CDR1 is MNHEY and CDR2 SMNVEV (reference sequence). V lost 1 base, J lost 4 bases, and 13 bases lay in between. CDR3 sequence (DNA): TGTGCCAGCAGTTTATATGGTTACGGGGGCACCGGGGAGCTGTTTTTT. Translated, it gives CASSLYGYGGTGELFF.

The CDR3: CASSQNRGRATGELFF. DNA for the CDR3: TGTGCCAGCAGCCAAAACAGGGGGCGGGCCACCGGGGAGCTGTTTTTT. This rearrangement joins TRBV5-5 to TRBJ2-2; 9 nucleotides match TRBD1. Germline CDR1 is SGHKS and CDR2 is YYEKEE (reference sequence). This CDR3 region has 16 residues. V dropped 4 bases and J dropped 4; count of bases not matched to a gene: 8.

The chain employs TRBV5-1 and TRBJ2-2; TRBD2 might be the D (5 bases). CDR3 length: 14 residues. Germline lookup yields CDR1 SGHRS and CDR2 YFSETQ. V was cut by 4 bases and J by 0 bases, with 7 bases left in between. CDR3 in DNA: TGCGCCAGCAGCACGGACTCGAACACCGGGGAGCTGTTTTTT. It codes for CASSTDSNTGELFF.

In this sample, this clonotype turned up a few times. This sequence joins TRBV6-1 and TRBJ1-2, with a weak D call TRBD1 (5 bases). The V and J ends lost 1 base and 8 bases respectively, with 8 bases between them. The CDR3 has 12 residues. CDR1 MNHNS and CDR2 SASEGT come from the germline V gene. CDR3 DNA: TGTGCCAGCAGTGAAGTGGGGGACGGCTACACCTTC. As protein: CASSEVGDGYTF.

This clonotype showed up just a few times. The rearrangement joins TRBV30 to TRBJ2-7, with 7 bases fitting TRBD1. CDR1 and CDR2 from the germline V gene are GTSNPN and SVGIG (reference sequence). The V segment lost 1 base and the J segment 0 bases; nucleotides outside the gene matches: 6. The CDR3 has 15 amino acids. This chain's CDR3 is CAWSGPGQSSYEQYF. The CDR3 DNA is TGTGCCTGGAGTGGCCCGGGACAGAGCTCCTACGAGCAGTACTTC.

This clonotype was counted between two and nine times. This chain uses TRBV7-2 with TRBJ1-1; no clear D gene. The V end was cut by 5 bases, the J end by 6 bases, with 10 bases between. From germline, CDR1 is SGHTA and CDR2 FQGNSA. This CDR3 contains 12 residues. The DNA for the CDR3 is TGTGCCAGCAGCGCGCCCTACGCTGAAGCTTTCTTT. Its translation is CASSAPYAEAFF.

This clonotype came up a few times. The chain employs TRBV28 and TRBJ2-7, with 8 bases that match TRBD1. The germline V gene encodes CDR1 MDHEN and CDR2 SYDVKM. CDR3 length: 15 residues. The J segment lost 6 bases and the V segment lost 6 bases, leaving 13 bases of the junction unmatched. CDR3 nucleotide sequence: TGTGCCAGCAGCGTCAGGGGGCGCAAGTCGGGCGAGCAGTACGTC. Amino acid sequence: CASSVRGRKSGEQYV.

This clonotype was detected a few times. This chain joins TRBV20-1 and TRBJ2-3; unclear D gene. V gave up 4 bases and J gave up 4 bases, with 15 bases separating them. The CDR3 sequence is 14 residues long. Germline V CDR1 and CDR2: DFQATT, SNEGSKA (reference sequence). In DNA, the CDR3 is TGCAGTGCTAAGGTTTTTGAAGAAGCAGATACGCAGTATTTT. Translated, it gives CSAKVFEEADTQYF.

The chain uses TRBV6-1 and TRBJ2-1; D is unresolved. The V end lost 4 bases, the J end lost 8 bases, and 9 bases lay between the germline ends. From germline, CDR1 is MNHNS and CDR2 SASEGT. This CDR3 region has 12 residues. The CDR3 here is CASSAVWDEQFF. The CDR3 region has the DNA TGTGCCAGCAGTGCAGTTTGGGATGAGCAGTTCTTC.

The chain combines TRBV5-5 with TRBJ1-3; maybe TRBD1 (5 bases). V was clipped by 4 bases and J by 0 bases, with 26 bases between them. Germline CDR1 SGHKS, CDR2 YYEKEE (reference sequence). CDR3 size: 20 residues. The CDR3 DNA sequence: TGTGCCAGCAGCCGGAGGGTCAGTTTCCCCGGGACGGCCTCTGGAAACACCATATATTTT. It specifies CASSRRVSFPGTASGNTIYF.

In this sample, this clonotype turned up many times. V usage is TRBV28 and J usage is TRBJ2-3; 9 bases are a match to TRBD1. This CDR3 is 14 amino acids long. V was pared by 5 bases and J by 5 bases, with 5 bases of the junction left unmatched. Germline V lookup: CDR1 MDHEN, CDR2 SYDVKM. DNA of the CDR3: TGTGCCAGCAGTCCGACAGGGGGAGTAGATACGCAGTATTTT. Translated, it gives CASSPTGGVDTQYF. Combining the CDR3 with reference TRBV28 and TRBJ2-3 gives the whole variable domain DVKVTQSSRYLVKRTGEKVFLECVQDMDHENMFWYRQDPGLGLRLIYFSYDVKMKEKGDIPEGYSVSREKKERFSLILESASTNQTSMYLCASSPTGGVDTQYFGPGTRLTVL.

The chain uses TRBV2 and TRBJ1-6; 9 nucleotides agree with TRBD1. J lost 8 bases, V lost 6 bases, and 5 bases had no gene match. Looked up from germline, CDR1 is SNHLY and CDR2 is FYNNEI. This CDR3 region has 14 residues. The CDR3 DNA follows: TGTGCCAGCAGCCCCGACAGGGGGGATTCACCCCTCCACTTT. As protein: CASSPDRGDSPLHF.

The rearrangement links TRBV28 to TRBJ2-7; D is unresolved. Germline CDR1 and CDR2: MDHEN and SYDVKM. V was shortened by 2 bases and J by 3 bases, with 5 bases between the two germline ends. The CDR3 covers 12 residues. The CDR3 DNA is TGTGCCAGCAGTTTAAACGGCTACGAGCAGTACGTC. Protein product: CASSLNGYEQYV.

This clonotype was seen only a few times. The V gene is TRBV4-3, the J gene TRBJ2-2; D possibly corresponds to TRBD2 (6 bases). Trimming took 3 bases from V and 0 from J, leaving 11 bases between them. CDR1 and CDR2 (germline): LGHNA, YSLEER. This CDR3 comprises 16 residues. Here the CDR3 DNA reads TGCGCCAGCAGCCAGCGGTGGGACTCGAACACCGGGGAGCTGTTTTTT. Protein: CASSQRWDSNTGELFF.

This clonotype was found a few times. The V gene is TRBV20-1, the J gene TRBJ1-1, with D hard to call. Germline V gene sequence: CDR1 DFQATT, CDR2 SNEGSKA (reference sequence). V lost 0 bases and J lost 6, with 11 bases in between. This CDR3 has 13 amino acids. DNA of the CDR3: TGCAGTGCTAGAGATCGCGGGCGGGCTGAAGCTTTCTTT. This encodes CSARDRGRAEAFF.

This clonotype occurred a few times. The V and J genes are TRBV3-1 and TRBJ2-7, with D perhaps matching TRBD1 (6 bases). The germline V gene encodes CDR1 LGHDT and CDR2 YNNKEL (reference sequence). CDR3 length: 15 amino acids. V dropped 0 bases and J dropped 2 bases, with 11 bases sitting between them. The CDR3 region is CASSQDRDNPYEQYF. The CDR3 coding sequence is TGTGCCAGCAGCCAAGATAGGGACAATCCCTACGAGCAGTACTTC.